These 17 T cell receptor beta chains share one sample of origin, sequenced in a study of breast tumors, draining lymph nodes, adjacent tissues. TCRdb redid the calling of the multiplex PCR reads with MiXCR, one entry per CDR3 protein. Of more than 50,000 distinct CDR3 sequences listed, roughly 41% are singletons. The sequenced sample consisted of breast tumor tissue. These receptors originate from a female donor with breast cancer. Some clones in this sample may be carry-over from other donors' samples.

CDR3 nucleotide sequence: TGTGCCAGCAGCTCTCTTGGGGGCACAGATACGCAGTATTTT. Its translation: CASSSLGGTDTQYF. The rearrangement joins TRBV2 to TRBJ2-3; D unresolved. Trimming left V 6 bases short and J 1 base short, with 11 bases between. CDR1 and CDR2 (germline): SNHLY, FYNNEI. This CDR3 region has 14 residues. Looking up the rest from reference TRBV2 and TRBJ2-3 gives the full variable domain: EPEVTQTPSHQVTQMGQEVILRCVPISNHLYFYWYRQILGQKVEFLVSFYNNEISEKSEIFDDQFSVERPDGSNFTLKIRSTKLEDSAMYFCASSSLGGTDTQYFGPGTRLTVL.

This rearrangement joins TRBV20-1 to TRBJ2-3; TRBD2 agrees at 8 bases. The CDR3 is made up of 14 amino acids. V gave up 6 bases and J gave up 11 bases; unmatched junction bases: 16. The germline CDR1 and CDR2 sequences are DFQATT and SNEGSKA (reference sequence). CDR3 nucleotide sequence: TGCAGTGCCTTGCGGGAGGACTCCTACACTGAGCAGTATTTT. Its translation: CSALREDSYTEQYF.

The sample holds many counts of this clonotype. The chain recombines TRBV11-3 with TRBJ2-1, with no clear D. Deletions cut 0 bases from V and 8 bases from J, with 14 bases between. The CDR3 is made up of 15 amino acids. Germline loops: CDR1 SGHNT, CDR2 YENEEA. The DNA for the CDR3 is TGTGCCAGCAGCTTAGATTGGAGTCGCGGCGATGAGCAGTTCTTC. Translation: CASSLDWSRGDEQFF.

The rearrangement links TRBV13 to TRBJ2-3; a weak D match, TRBD2 (5 bases). V shed 10 bases and J shed 2 bases, with 10 bases lying between them. Germline V gene data show CDR1 as PRHDT and CDR2 as FYEKMQ (reference sequence). The CDR3 has 12 residues. This CDR3 is CANAGITDTQYF. The CDR3 DNA follows: TGTGCCAATGCCGGGATCACAGATACGCAGTATTTT.

Concerning this clonotype: It may be a read error: a sequence one base away is much more abundant. The CDR3 sequence is CAGSKGRVGAKNIQYF. CDR3 DNA: TGTGCCGGCAGCAAGGGCAGGGTTGGTGCCAAAAACATTCAGTACTTC. J is TRBJ2-4 and V is TRBV5-4, with TRBD1 as a possible D gene (5 bases). There are 16 residues in the CDR3. Germline CDR1 is SGHNT and CDR2 is YYREEE (reference sequence). The full variable domain, in which reference TRBV5-4 and TRBJ2-4 provide the parts outside the CDR3, is ETGVTQSPTHLIKTRGQQVTLRCSSQSGHNTVSWYQQALGQGPQFIFQYYREEENGRGNFPPRFSGLQFPNYSSELNVNALELDDSALYLCAGSKGRVGAKNIQYFGAGTRLSVL.

A note on this clonotype: Here the CDR3 omits its conserved ending phenylalanine or tryptophan, so a read error is the likely source. The gene calls are TRBV3-1 and TRBJ1-6; D is perhaps TRBD1 (5 bases). With 2 bases removed from V and 11 bases from J, the gap between germline ends came to 16 bases. This CDR3 is built from 15 residues. Germline V gives CDR1 LGHDT, CDR2 YNNKEL (reference sequence). Written as DNA, the CDR3 is TGTGCCAGCAGCCAACGCCGGGCGCGGGGGACACCCCTCCACCTT. It is translated as CASSQRRARGTPLHL.

Ten or more counts support this clonotype. The chain is built from TRBV20-1 and TRBJ2-5; the D gene is possibly TRBD2 (5 bases). Trimming took 6 bases from V and 5 from J, leaving 22 bases between them. CDR1 is DFQATT, CDR2 SNEGSKA, per germline (reference sequence). The CDR3 covers 15 residues. The CDR3 sequence: CSAIYSGAMSETQYF. CDR3 coding DNA: TGCAGTGCGATCTACAGCGGAGCCATGTCCGAGACCCAGTACTTC.

In this sample, this clonotype turned up many times. The genes are TRBV9 and TRBJ2-2; D not certain. CDR3 size: 15 residues. Trimming took 0 bases from V and 9 from J, leaving 15 bases between them. The germline V gene encodes CDR1 SGDLS and CDR2 YYNGEE. The CDR3 DNA is TGTGCCAGCAGCGTAGGAGGCGGCCTTCACCGGGAGCTGTTTTTT. Its protein product is CASSVGGGLHRELFF.

Many counts were recorded for this clonotype. The chain joins TRBV19 to TRBJ2-3; 8 positions agree with TRBD2. The CDR3 is 16 residues long. V was clipped by 5 bases and J by 1 base; unmatched bases: 8. Germline V CDR1 and CDR2: LNHDA, SQIVND (reference sequence). The CDR3 loop reads CASSYSSGSGTDTQYF. The CDR3 nucleotides read TGTGCCAGTAGTTACTCAAGCGGGAGTGGCACAGATACGCAGTATTTT.

This clonotype was detected ten times or more. The chain employs TRBV10-2 and TRBJ1-2, with TRBD1 matching over 8 bases. CDR3 size: 12 residues. The J segment lost 3 bases and the V segment lost 7 bases, leaving 1 base of the junction unmatched. CDR1 is WSHSY and CDR2 is SAAADI in the germline V gene. For the CDR3, the DNA is TGCGCCAGCATGGACAGGGACTATGGCTACACCTTC. Amino acids: CASMDRDYGYTF.

Many counts were recorded for this clonotype. The V and J genes are TRBV20-1 and TRBJ2-1; tentative D call: TRBD2 (6 bases). V lost 4 bases and J 2 bases, leaving 15 bases between the germline ends. CDR3 length equals 15 residues. Per germline, CDR1 DFQATT and CDR2 SNEGSKA (reference sequence). The CDR3 sequence: CSAISGTPPYNEQFF. CDR3 nucleotides: TGCAGTGCTATCTCCGGGACTCCTCCCTACAATGAGCAGTTCTTC.

This clonotype came up many times. J is TRBJ1-5 and V is TRBV4-1; 7 bases are shared with TRBD1. Germline loops: CDR1 MGHRA, CDR2 YSYEKL. With V trimmed by 6 bases and J by 5 bases, 7 bases remained unmatched. This CDR3 region has 14 residues. This CDR3 is CASRSTGYDQPQHF. In nucleotides, the CDR3 is TGCGCCAGCAGGTCGACAGGGTACGATCAGCCCCAGCATTTT.

Points on this clonotype: The junction differs from germline at one of its ends, possibly a read error. This chain links TRBV7-9 with TRBJ2-3; D gene unclear. The CDR3 has 16 amino acids. Germline V gene data show CDR1 as SEHNR and CDR2 as FQNEAQ (reference sequence). This chain's CDR3 is CASSLKSSPFTVTQYF. In DNA form, the CDR3 reads TGTGCCAGCAGCCTAAAGTCCAGTCCTTTCACAGTTACGCAGTATTTT. The whole variable domain, remainder taken from reference TRBV7-9 and TRBJ2-3, is DTGVSQNPRHKITKRGQNVTFRCDPISEHNRLYWYRQTLGQGPEFLTYFQNEAQLEKSRLLSDRFSAERPKGSFSTLEIQRTEQGDSAMYLCASSLKSSPFTVTQYFGPGTRLTVL.

In its sample, this clonotype was seen many times. This rearrangement joins TRBV20-1 to TRBJ1-2; 10 positions match TRBD1. Trimming cost V 7 bases and J 4 bases; bases outside gene matches: 9. This CDR3 is built from 14 residues. Germline V CDR1 and CDR2: DFQATT, SNEGSKA (reference sequence). CDR3: CSVGGTGDLYGYTF. CDR3 DNA: TGCAGTGTAGGGGGGACAGGGGACCTCTATGGCTACACCTTC.

The chain uses TRBV20-1 and TRBJ2-1, with TRBD2 matching 12 bases. V was pared by 8 bases and J by 8 bases, with 4 bases of the junction left unmatched. The germline V gene has CDR1 DFQATT and CDR2 SNEGSKA (reference sequence). The CDR3 consists of 12 residues. For the CDR3, the DNA is TGCAGTCTAAGACTAGCGGGAGATGAGCAGTTCTTC. It is translated as CSLRLAGDEQFF.

This clonotype occurred many times. The gene calls are TRBV7-3 and TRBJ1-1; no definite D call. V lost 5 bases to trimming and J lost 4 bases, with 11 bases between them. This CDR3 comprises 13 residues. CDR1 SGHTA and CDR2 FQGTGA come from the germline V gene. CDR3: CASSNQKGTEAFF. Here the CDR3 DNA reads TGTGCCAGCAGCAATCAAAAGGGCACTGAAGCTTTCTTT.

There are many counts of this clonotype. This chain uses TRBV19 with TRBJ2-5; 7 bases align to TRBD2. Germline assignment: CDR1 LNHDA and CDR2 SQIVND (reference sequence). Losses at the gene ends were 7 bases for V and 2 bases for J; bases not matched to a gene: 7. This CDR3 comprises 14 residues. CDR3 DNA: TGTGCCAGTAAGCCCCGCGGGGGTCAAGAGACCCAGTACTTC. Protein: CASKPRGGQETQYF.